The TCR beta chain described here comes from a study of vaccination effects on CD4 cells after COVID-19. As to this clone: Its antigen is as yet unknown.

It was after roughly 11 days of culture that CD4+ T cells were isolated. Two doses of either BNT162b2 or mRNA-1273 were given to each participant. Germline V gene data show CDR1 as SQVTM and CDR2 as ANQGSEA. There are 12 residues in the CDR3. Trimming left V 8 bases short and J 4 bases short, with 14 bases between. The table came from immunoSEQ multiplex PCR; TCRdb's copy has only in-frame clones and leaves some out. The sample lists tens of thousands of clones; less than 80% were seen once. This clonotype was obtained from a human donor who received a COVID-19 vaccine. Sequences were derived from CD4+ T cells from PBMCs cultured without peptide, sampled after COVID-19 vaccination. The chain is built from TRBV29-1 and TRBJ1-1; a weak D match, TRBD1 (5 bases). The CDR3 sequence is CSSGGVSTEAFF. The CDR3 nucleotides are TGCAGCTCCGGGGGGGTCAGCACTGAAGCTTTCTTT.